Each of the 29 T cell receptor beta chains below was sequenced from the same sample in a study of T-cell memory formation after mild COVID-19. From the 5' RACE reads, TCRdb called clonotypes with MiXCR, one entry per CDR3 protein. The data contain 450,000 to 650,000 distinct CDR3 sequences, about a sixth of them seen just once; the ten biggest clones take up around 13%. Input material: PBMCs or a T cell subset sorted from them (not recorded which). The receptors come from an adult woman who had mild COVID-19 (a few samples of this study predate the infection). Cell type and time point are not known.

V and J are TRBV18 and TRBJ2-3; D tentatively reads TRBD1 or TRBD2 (6 bases each). Trimming shortened V by 3 bases and J by 2 bases, and 15 bases separated the two germline ends. This CDR3 spans 16 amino acids. CDR1 is KGHSH and CDR2 is LQKENI in the germline V gene. CDR3 region: CASSPVRGAPTDTQYF. The DNA for the CDR3 is TGTGCCAGCTCACCCGTTAGGGGGGCCCCCACAGATACGCAGTATTTT.

This clonotype has just a few counts. The CDR3 here is CATSDFPDTGSGVEQYF. As DNA, the CDR3 is TGTGCCACCAGTGACTTCCCGGACACAGGTTCGGGGGTGGAGCAGTACTTC. The genes are TRBV24-1 and TRBJ2-7, with a possible D match to TRBD2 (6 bases). The CDR3 consists of 17 residues. Germline CDR1 reads KGHDR; CDR2 reads SFDVKD. V lost 4 bases and J lost 7, with 25 bases in between.

This clonotype was recorded many times. V is TRBV7-9 and J is TRBJ2-7; no clear D. Deletions cut 5 bases from V and 3 bases from J, with 8 bases between. CDR3 size: 12 residues. The germline gives CDR1 SEHNR, CDR2 FQNEAQ (reference sequence). DNA for the CDR3: TGTGCCAGCAGCAGTATGAGCTACGAGCAGTACTTC. Protein product: CASSSMSYEQYF.

The rearrangement links TRBV25-1 to TRBJ1-1; 8 bases line up with TRBD1. The V gene end was trimmed by 6 bases and the J gene end by 4 bases; junction bases not matched to a gene: 10. This CDR3 has 15 residues. Germline V lookup: CDR1 MGHDK, CDR2 SYGVNS. CDR3 DNA sequence: TGTGCCAGCAGATCCGACAGGGGCTGGGGCACTGAAGCTTTCTTT. Protein product: CASRSDRGWGTEAFF. The full variable domain, its missing parts supplied by reference TRBV25-1 and TRBJ1-1, is EADIYQTPRYLVIGTGKKITLECSQTMGHDKMYWYQQDPGMELHLIHYSYGVNSTEKGDLSSESTVSRIRTEHFPLTLESARPSHTSQYLCASRSDRGWGTEAFFGQGTRLTVV.

The chain links TRBV5-1 to TRBJ2-1; D is possibly TRBD1 (5 bases). Trimming stripped 1 base from V and 9 bases from J, with 14 bases between. Germline-derived CDR1 and CDR2 are SGHRS and YFSETQ. The CDR3 is 14 amino acids. For the CDR3, the DNA is TGCGCCAGCAGCTTGAGTGGTCAGGGTGGTGAGCAGTTCTTC. It yields the protein CASSLSGQGGEQFF.

This clonotype was observed a handful of times. J is TRBJ2-2 and V is TRBV30; D unclear. The germline gives CDR1 GTSNPN, CDR2 SVGIG (reference sequence). There are 13 residues in the CDR3. Trimming shortened V by 8 bases and J by 4 bases, and 14 bases separated the two germline ends. Here the CDR3 DNA reads TGTGCCCACCACCCAAGGGTCACCGGGGAGCTGTTTTTT. Its translation: CAHHPRVTGELFF.

This rearrangement joins TRBV5-6 to TRBJ2-3, with D perhaps matching TRBD1 (6 bases). Germline V gives CDR1 SGHDT, CDR2 YYEEEE. V lost 4 bases, J lost 7 bases, and 16 bases lay in between. The CDR3 sequence is 14 residues long. CDR3 coding DNA: TGTGCCAGCAGCGGACAGTTTTTGGGAAATACGCAGTATTTT. Encoded protein: CASSGQFLGNTQYF.

The chain recombines TRBV7-9 with TRBJ2-1; tentatively, D is TRBD2 (7 bases). Trimming cost V 5 bases and J 3 bases, with 20 bases left between them. Germline CDR1 reads SEHNR; CDR2 reads FQNEAQ (reference sequence). CDR3 length equals 17 residues. This CDR3 reads CASSPRGGRGYYNEQFF. The DNA for the CDR3 is TGTGCCAGCAGCCCTAGGGGGGGGCGGGGCTACTACAATGAGCAGTTCTTC.

The V gene is TRBV6-5, the J gene TRBJ2-1, with D unclear. The germline gives CDR1 MNHEY, CDR2 SVGAGI. The V end was cut by 8 bases, the J end by 7 bases, with 9 bases between. CDR3 size: 11 residues. In nucleotides, the CDR3 is TGTGCCAGCTCGGTGATGAATGAGCAGTTCTTC. Amino acid sequence: CASSVMNEQFF.

The rearrangement joins TRBV5-5 to TRBJ2-3, with 12 bases fitting TRBD2. Germline V gene sequence: CDR1 SGHKS, CDR2 YYEKEE (reference sequence). The CDR3 extends over 18 amino acids. J was trimmed by 3 bases and V by 1 base; bases with no gene match: 9. For the CDR3, the DNA is TGTGCCAGCAGCTTGCCTAGCGGGGGGGCAACTGGGACAGATACGCAGTATTTT. Protein sequence: CASSLPSGGATGTDTQYF.

This clonotype was seen only a few times. This chain links TRBV27 with TRBJ2-7; 9 bases agree with TRBD1. J gave up 7 bases and V 5 bases, and 9 bases lay outside the gene matches. The CDR3 is 14 residues long. CDR1 is MNHEY and CDR2 is SMNVEV in the germline V gene (reference sequence). CDR3 coding DNA: TGTGCCAGCAGTCCCCCCGGGACAGGGCGTGAGCAGTACTTC. It is translated as CASSPPGTGREQYF.

This clonotype was counted between two and nine times. The rearrangement uses TRBV19 and TRBJ2-6; D gene uncertain. Trimming cost V 6 bases and J 0 bases, with 12 bases left between them. Germline CDR1 is LNHDA and CDR2 is SQIVND (reference sequence). The CDR3 has 16 amino acids. This CDR3 is CASSPNWSSGANVLTF. CDR3 sequence (DNA): TGTGCCAGTAGCCCGAATTGGTCCTCTGGGGCCAACGTCCTGACTTTC.

The chain is built from TRBV21-1 and TRBJ2-3; TRBD2 is the table's D call and was not checked against the DNA. TRBV21-1 is assigned pseudogene status. This CDR3 has 17 residues. The CDR3 DNA is TGTGCCAGCAGCAAGCTAGCGGGAGTGAATTACCCCCATACGCAGTATTTT. Translating it yields CASSKLAGVNYPHTQYF.

The chain has TRBV18 and TRBJ1-4; 7 bases agree with TRBD1. CDR1 is KGHSH and CDR2 is LQKENI in the germline V gene. V lost 5 bases, J lost 0 bases, and 9 bases stayed unmatched. CDR3 length: 17 residues. CDR3 sequence: CASSKQGKLATNEKLFF. CDR3 coding DNA: TGTGCCAGCTCAAAACAGGGGAAGCTTGCAACTAATGAAAAACTGTTTTTT.

This clonotype occurred a few times. The J gene is TRBJ2-1, the V gene TRBV5-4; 12 nucleotides align to TRBD2. Germline CDR1 reads SGHNT; CDR2 reads YYREEE (reference sequence). CDR3 size: 17 residues. Unmatched junction bases numbered 3, after V lost 2 bases and J lost 0 bases. CDR3 region: CASSFGLAGSSYNEQFF. CDR3 DNA: TGTGCCAGCAGCTTCGGACTAGCGGGGAGCTCCTACAATGAGCAGTTCTTC.

The rearrangement joins TRBV6-5 to TRBJ2-1, with 7 bases identical to TRBD1. Germline lookup yields CDR1 MNHEY and CDR2 SVGAGI. The CDR3 runs to 15 residues. V lost 2 bases to trimming and J lost 7 bases; unmatched junction nucleotides: 8. The CDR3 protein is CASSYGGSRGNEQFF. DNA of the CDR3: TGTGCCAGCAGTTACGGTGGCAGCAGGGGGAATGAGCAGTTCTTC.

The chain has TRBV6-1 and TRBJ1-5; 9 bases line up with TRBD1. Trimming cost V 4 bases and J 7 bases; bases outside gene matches: 11. This CDR3 has 16 amino acids. Per the germline V gene, CDR1 is MNHNS and CDR2 is SASEGT. DNA of the CDR3: TGTGCCAGCAGTGTAACACAGGGGGCTGGTGAGCAGCCCCAGCATTTT. Its protein is CASSVTQGAGEQPQHF.

This chain uses TRBV5-1 with TRBJ2-3; D unresolved. This CDR3 region has 14 residues. With 0 bases removed from V and 6 bases from J, the gap between germline ends came to 11 bases. Germline V gene data show CDR1 as SGHRS and CDR2 as YFSETQ. The CDR3 protein is CASSLGSDRDTQYF. As DNA, the CDR3 is TGCGCCAGCAGCTTGGGCAGCGATCGGGATACGCAGTATTTT.

The chain employs TRBV5-1 and TRBJ2-1; 8 nucleotides line up with TRBD2. CDR1 SGHRS and CDR2 YFSETQ come from the germline V gene. The CDR3 is 12 residues long. V was clipped by 6 bases and J by 14 bases; unmatched bases: 10. CDR3 in DNA: TGCGCCAGCACCCCGGGGGGGGCCGGGAAGTTCTTC. Translated, it gives CASTPGGAGKFF.

The rearrangement joins TRBV12-3 or TRBV12-4 to TRBJ2-7, with D perhaps TRBD1 (5 bases). The CDR3 has 13 residues. V dropped 7 bases and J dropped 7 bases, with 17 bases sitting between them. Here the CDR3 DNA reads TGTGCCAGCACCCCCCAGGCAGGGCGAGAGCAGTACTTC. Translation: CASTPQAGREQYF.

This clonotype was picked up a small number of times. The chain combines TRBV5-1 with TRBJ2-5, with 11 bases fitting TRBD2. CDR3 length: 17 amino acids. Per germline, CDR1 SGHRS and CDR2 YFSETQ. V gave up 4 bases and J gave up 3 bases; unmatched junction bases: 11. The CDR3 DNA is TGCGCCAGCAGCCTCCTGATGCCGGGACTAGCGGAAGAGACCCAGTACTTC. Its translation is CASSLLMPGLAEETQYF. The complete variable domain, with remaining parts taken from reference TRBV5-1 and TRBJ2-5, reads KAGVTQTPRYLIKTRGQQVTLSCSPISGHRSVSWYQQTPGQGLQFLFEYFSETQRNKGNFPGRFSGRQFSNSRSEMNVSTLELGDSALYLCASSLLMPGLAEETQYFGPGTRLLVL.

The chain carries TRBV7-6 and TRBJ2-3, with 9 bases fitting TRBD2. V shed 2 bases and J 5 bases; nucleotides not matched to a gene: 8. Per germline, CDR1 SGHVS and CDR2 FNYEAQ. The CDR3 loop spans 16 amino acids. The CDR3 loop reads CASSLTGLAGIDTQYF. The CDR3 DNA reads as TGTGCCAGCAGCTTAACGGGCCTAGCGGGAATAGATACGCAGTATTTT. Combining the CDR3 with reference TRBV7-6 and TRBJ2-3 gives the whole variable domain GAGVSQSPRYKVTKRGQDVALRCDPISGHVSLYWYRQALGQGPEFLTYFNYEAQQDKSGLPNDRFSAERPEGSISTLTIQRTEQRDSAMYRCASSLTGLAGIDTQYFGPGTRLTVL.

This chain connects TRBV5-1 to TRBJ1-5, with D hard to call. This CDR3 has 16 amino acids. CDR1 is SGHRS and CDR2 is YFSETQ in the germline V gene. V dropped 0 bases and J dropped 6 bases, with 16 bases sitting between them. CDR3 residues: CASSLAPISLGQPQHF. The CDR3 bases are TGCGCCAGCAGCTTGGCCCCCATTTCGCTGGGTCAGCCCCAGCATTTT. Using reference TRBV5-1 and TRBJ1-5 for the parts outside the CDR3, the full variable domain is KAGVTQTPRYLIKTRGQQVTLSCSPISGHRSVSWYQQTPGQGLQFLFEYFSETQRNKGNFPGRFSGRQFSNSRSEMNVSTLELGDSALYLCASSLAPISLGQPQHFGDGTRLSIL.

This clonotype showed up just a few times. The V call is TRBV29-1, the J call TRBJ2-5; D is undetermined. CDR3 length: 13 residues. The V gene's germline CDR1 is SQVTM and CDR2 ANQGSEA. The germline V and J ends were trimmed by 4 bases and 1 base, with 10 bases remaining between them. The CDR3, as DNA: TGCAGCGTTGCATGGGTCGCCCAAGAGACCCAGTACTTC. Translating gives CSVAWVAQETQYF.

The V gene is TRBV7-8, the J gene TRBJ2-7, with D possibly being TRBD1 or TRBD2 (5 bases each). The CDR3 is 15 amino acids. Trimming pared 3 bases from V and 0 bases from J, leaving 12 bases between. Germline CDR1 SGHVS, CDR2 FQNEAQ. The CDR3 sequence is CASSFLRGSSYEQYF. CDR3 in DNA: TGTGCCAGCAGCTTTTTGAGGGGTAGCTCCTACGAGCAGTACTTC.

This clonotype was detected a few times. The junction departs from the called germline gene at one end, perhaps through a read error. V usage is TRBV12-3 or TRBV12-4 and J usage is TRBJ2-3, with 13 bases that match TRBD2. CDR3 length equals 14 residues. CDR3 amino acids: CASSPTLAGGDRDF. Written as DNA, the CDR3 is TGTGCCAGCAGTCCAACACTAGCGGGAGGGGATCGGGATTTT.

This clonotype was detected a few times. The chain has TRBV20-1 and TRBJ2-2; D is unresolved. CDR1 DFQATT and CDR2 SNEGSKA come from the germline V gene (reference sequence). This CDR3 has 13 amino acids. V was clipped by 6 bases and J by 1 base, with 9 bases between them. CDR3 in amino acids: CSAIDGNTGELFF. In nucleotides, the CDR3 is TGCAGTGCGATAGACGGGAACACCGGGGAGCTGTTTTTT.

This clonotype appeared many times. The chain has TRBV2 and TRBJ1-1, with D perhaps TRBD1 (5 bases). Germline CDR1 is SNHLY and CDR2 is FYNNEI. The CDR3 has 11 amino acids. The V and J ends lost 6 bases and 4 bases respectively, with 6 bases between them. The CDR3 sequence is CASRGPTEAFF. CDR3 DNA sequence: TGTGCCAGCAGGGGGCCCACTGAAGCTTTCTTT.

This clonotype was counted ten times or more. J is TRBJ2-7 and V is TRBV3-1, with 8 nucleotides matching TRBD1. The CDR3 sequence is 16 residues long. In germline, CDR1 is LGHDT, CDR2 YNNKEL (reference sequence). V dropped 4 bases and J dropped 4; count of bases not matched to a gene: 12. Here the CDR3 DNA reads TGTGCCAGCAGCCGCAAGGCCGGGACAGGAGGTTACGAGCAGTACTTC. The encoded protein is CASSRKAGTGGYEQYF.